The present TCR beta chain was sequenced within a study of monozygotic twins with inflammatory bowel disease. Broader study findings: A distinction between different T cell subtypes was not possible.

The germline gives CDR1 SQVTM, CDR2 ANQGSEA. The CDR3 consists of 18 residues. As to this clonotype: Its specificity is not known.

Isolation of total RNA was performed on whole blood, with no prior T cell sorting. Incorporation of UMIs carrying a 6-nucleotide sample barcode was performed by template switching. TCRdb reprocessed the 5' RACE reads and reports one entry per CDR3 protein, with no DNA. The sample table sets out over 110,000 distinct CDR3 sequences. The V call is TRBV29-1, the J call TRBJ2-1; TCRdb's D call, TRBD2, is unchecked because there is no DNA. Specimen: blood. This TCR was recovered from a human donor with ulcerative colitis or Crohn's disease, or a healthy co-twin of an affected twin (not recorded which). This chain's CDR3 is CSVGGLAGFTSSYNEQFF.